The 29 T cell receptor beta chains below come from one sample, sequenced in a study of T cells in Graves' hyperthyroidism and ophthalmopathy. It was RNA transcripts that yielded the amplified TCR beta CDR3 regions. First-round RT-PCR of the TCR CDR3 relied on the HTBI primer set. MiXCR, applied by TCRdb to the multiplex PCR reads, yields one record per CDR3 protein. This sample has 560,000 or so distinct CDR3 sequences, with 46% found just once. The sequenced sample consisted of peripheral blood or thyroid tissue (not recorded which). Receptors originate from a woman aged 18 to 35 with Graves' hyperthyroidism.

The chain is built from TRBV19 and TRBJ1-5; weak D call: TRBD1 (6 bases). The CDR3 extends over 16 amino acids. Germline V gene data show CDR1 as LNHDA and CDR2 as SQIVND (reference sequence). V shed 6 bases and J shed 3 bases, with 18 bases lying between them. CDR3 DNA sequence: TGTGCCAGTAGGGACTCTCCCAGGGGACACAATCAGCCCCAGCATTTT. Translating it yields CASRDSPRGHNQPQHF.

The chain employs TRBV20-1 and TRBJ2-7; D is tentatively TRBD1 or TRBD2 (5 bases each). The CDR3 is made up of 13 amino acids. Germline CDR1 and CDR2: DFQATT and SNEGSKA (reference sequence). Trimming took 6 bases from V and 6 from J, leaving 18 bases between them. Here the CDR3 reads CSALPGAGGEQYF. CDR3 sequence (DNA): TGCAGTGCGCTACCCGGAGCTGGGGGCGAGCAGTACTTC.

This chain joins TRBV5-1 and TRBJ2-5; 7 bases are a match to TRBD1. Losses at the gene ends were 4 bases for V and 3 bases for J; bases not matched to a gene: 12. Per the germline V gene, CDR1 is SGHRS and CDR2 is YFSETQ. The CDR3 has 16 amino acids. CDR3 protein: CASSRFPGQVEETQYF. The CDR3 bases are TGCGCCAGCAGCCGCTTTCCAGGACAGGTTGAAGAGACCCAGTACTTC.

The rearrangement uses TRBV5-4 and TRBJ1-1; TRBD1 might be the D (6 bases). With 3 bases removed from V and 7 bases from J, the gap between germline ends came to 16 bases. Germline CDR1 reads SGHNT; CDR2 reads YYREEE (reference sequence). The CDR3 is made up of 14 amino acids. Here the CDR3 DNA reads TGTGCCAGCAGCTGGTTCGGGGGCTCAGGTGAAGCTTTCTTT. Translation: CASSWFGGSGEAFF.

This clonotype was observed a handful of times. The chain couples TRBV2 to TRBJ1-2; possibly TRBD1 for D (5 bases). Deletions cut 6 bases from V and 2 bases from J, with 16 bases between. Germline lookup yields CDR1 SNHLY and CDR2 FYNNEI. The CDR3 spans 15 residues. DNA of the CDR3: TGTGCCAGCAGCTTTACTTGGGGGACCAACTATGGCTACACCTTC. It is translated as CASSFTWGTNYGYTF.

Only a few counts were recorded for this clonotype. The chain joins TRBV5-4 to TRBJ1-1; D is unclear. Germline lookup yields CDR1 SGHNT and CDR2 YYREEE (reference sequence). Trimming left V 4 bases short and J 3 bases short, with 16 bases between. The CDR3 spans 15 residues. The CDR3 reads CASSLWTFRDTEAFF. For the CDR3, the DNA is TGTGCCAGCAGCCTATGGACTTTTAGGGACACTGAAGCTTTCTTT.

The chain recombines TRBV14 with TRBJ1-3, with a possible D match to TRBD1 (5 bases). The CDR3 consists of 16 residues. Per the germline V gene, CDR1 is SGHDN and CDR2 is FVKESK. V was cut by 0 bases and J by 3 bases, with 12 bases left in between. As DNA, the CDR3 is TGTGCCAGCAGCCAAGACATTGGGACCGTTGGAAACACCATATATTTT. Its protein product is CASSQDIGTVGNTIYF.

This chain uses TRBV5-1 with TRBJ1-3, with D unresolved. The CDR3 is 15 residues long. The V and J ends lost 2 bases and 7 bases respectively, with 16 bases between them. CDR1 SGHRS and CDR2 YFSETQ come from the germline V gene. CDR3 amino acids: CASSFNGRWSNTIYF. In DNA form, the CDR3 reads TGCGCCAGCAGCTTTAATGGACGGTGGTCGAACACCATATATTTT.

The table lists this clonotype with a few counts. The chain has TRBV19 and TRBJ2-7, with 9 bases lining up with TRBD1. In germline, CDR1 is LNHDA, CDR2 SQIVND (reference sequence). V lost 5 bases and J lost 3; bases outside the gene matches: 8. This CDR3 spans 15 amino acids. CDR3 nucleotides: TGTGCCAGTAGTCCGGTCCGGGACAGGGTCTACGAGCAGTACTTC. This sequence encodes CASSPVRDRVYEQYF. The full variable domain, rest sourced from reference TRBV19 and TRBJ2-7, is DGGITQSPKYLFRKEGQNVTLSCEQNLNHDAMYWYRQDPGQGLRLIYYSQIVNDFQKGDIAEGYSVSREKKESFPLTVTSAQKNPTAFYLCASSPVRDRVYEQYFGPGTRLTVT.

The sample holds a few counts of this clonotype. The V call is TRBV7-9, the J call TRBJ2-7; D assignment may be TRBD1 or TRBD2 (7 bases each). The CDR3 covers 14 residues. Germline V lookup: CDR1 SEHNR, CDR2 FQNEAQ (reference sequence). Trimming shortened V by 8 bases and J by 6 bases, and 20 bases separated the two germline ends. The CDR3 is CASLPGGSGFEQYF. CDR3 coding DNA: TGTGCCAGCCTCCCAGGGGGTAGCGGGTTCGAGCAGTACTTC. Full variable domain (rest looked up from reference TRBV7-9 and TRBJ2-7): DTGVSQNPRHKITKRGQNVTFRCDPISEHNRLYWYRQTLGQGPEFLTYFQNEAQLEKSRLLSDRFSAERPKGSFSTLEIQRTEQGDSAMYLCASLPGGSGFEQYFGPGTRLTVT.

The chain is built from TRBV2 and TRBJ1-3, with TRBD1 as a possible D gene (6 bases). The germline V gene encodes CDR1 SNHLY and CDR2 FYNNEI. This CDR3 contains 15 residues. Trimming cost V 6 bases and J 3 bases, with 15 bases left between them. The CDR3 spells CASRIAGAYGNTIYF. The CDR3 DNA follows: TGTGCCAGCAGAATAGCAGGGGCCTATGGAAACACCATATATTTT.

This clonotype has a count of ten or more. In DNA, the CDR3 is TGTGCCACCAGCAGAGTATTGGGGGAATGGGAGACCCAGTACTTC. This codes for CATSRVLGEWETQYF. J is TRBJ2-5 and V is TRBV15; D possibly matches TRBD1 or TRBD2 (5 bases each). CDR1 and CDR2 (germline): LNHNV, YYDKDF (reference sequence). The CDR3 is 15 residues long. V dropped 1 base and J dropped 5 bases, with 14 bases sitting between them.

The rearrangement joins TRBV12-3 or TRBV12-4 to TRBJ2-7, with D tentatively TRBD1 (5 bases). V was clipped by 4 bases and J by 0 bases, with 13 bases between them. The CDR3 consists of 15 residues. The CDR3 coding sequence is TGTGCCAGCAGTTACTGGGGCGAGAGCTCCTACGAGCAGTACTTC. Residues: CASSYWGESSYEQYF.

The CDR3 is CASSPEGEIEKLFF. The CDR3 bases are TGTGCCAGCAGCCCCGAGGGGGAGATTGAAAAACTGTTTTTT. The V call is TRBV7-9, the J call TRBJ1-4, with D tentatively TRBD1 (6 bases). This CDR3 has 14 amino acids. V was trimmed by 5 bases and J by 7 bases, leaving 14 bases between them. Germline V gene sequence: CDR1 SEHNR, CDR2 FQNEAQ (reference sequence). Full variable domain (remainder filled in from reference TRBV7-9 and TRBJ1-4): DTGVSQNPRHKITKRGQNVTFRCDPISEHNRLYWYRQTLGQGPEFLTYFQNEAQLEKSRLLSDRFSAERPKGSFSTLEIQRTEQGDSAMYLCASSPEGEIEKLFFGSGTQLSVL.

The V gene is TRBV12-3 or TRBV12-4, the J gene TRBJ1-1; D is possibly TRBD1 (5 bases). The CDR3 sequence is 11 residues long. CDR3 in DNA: TGTGCTAGTGCCATGGGGGGAGAAGCTTTCTTT. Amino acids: CASAMGGEAFF.

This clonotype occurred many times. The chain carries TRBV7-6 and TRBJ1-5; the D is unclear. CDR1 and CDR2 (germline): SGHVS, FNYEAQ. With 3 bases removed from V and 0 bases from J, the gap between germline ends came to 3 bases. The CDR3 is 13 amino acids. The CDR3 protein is CASSFNSNQPQHF. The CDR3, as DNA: TGTGCCAGCAGCTTCAATAGCAATCAGCCCCAGCATTTT.

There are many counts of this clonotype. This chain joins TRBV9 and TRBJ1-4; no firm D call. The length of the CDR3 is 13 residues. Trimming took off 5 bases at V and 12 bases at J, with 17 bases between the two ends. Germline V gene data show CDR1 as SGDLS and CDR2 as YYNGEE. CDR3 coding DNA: TGTGCCAGCAGTCGCGGTGCCTCGCGGCAACTGTTTTTT. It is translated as CASSRGASRQLFF.

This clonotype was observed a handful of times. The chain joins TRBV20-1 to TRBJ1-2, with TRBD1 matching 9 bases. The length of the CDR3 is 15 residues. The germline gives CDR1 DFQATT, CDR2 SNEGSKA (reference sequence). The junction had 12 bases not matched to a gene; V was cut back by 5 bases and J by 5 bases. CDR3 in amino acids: CSALHIGQGRYGYTF. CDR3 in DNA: TGCAGTGCTCTCCACATCGGACAGGGGAGATATGGCTACACCTTC.

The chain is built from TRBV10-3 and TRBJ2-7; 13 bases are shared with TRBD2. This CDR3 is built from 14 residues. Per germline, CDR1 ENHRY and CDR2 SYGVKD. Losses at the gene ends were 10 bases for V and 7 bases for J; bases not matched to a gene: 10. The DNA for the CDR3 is TGTGCCACCGGGACTAGCGGGACAGGGCTTGAGCAGTACTTC. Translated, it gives CATGTSGTGLEQYF.

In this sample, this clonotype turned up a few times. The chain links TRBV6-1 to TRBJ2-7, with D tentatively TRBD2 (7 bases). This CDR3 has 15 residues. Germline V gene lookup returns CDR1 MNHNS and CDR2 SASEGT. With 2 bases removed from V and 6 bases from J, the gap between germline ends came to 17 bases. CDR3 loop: CASSEYGAGEGEQYF. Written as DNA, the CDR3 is TGTGCCAGCAGTGAATACGGTGCAGGGGAGGGCGAGCAGTACTTC.

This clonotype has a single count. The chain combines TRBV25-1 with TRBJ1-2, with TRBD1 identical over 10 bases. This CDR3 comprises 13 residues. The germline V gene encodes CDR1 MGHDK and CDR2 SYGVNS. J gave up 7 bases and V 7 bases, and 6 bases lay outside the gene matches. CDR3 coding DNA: TGTGCCAGCACCGGGACAGGGGCTGGTGGCTACACCTTC. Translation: CASTGTGAGGYTF.

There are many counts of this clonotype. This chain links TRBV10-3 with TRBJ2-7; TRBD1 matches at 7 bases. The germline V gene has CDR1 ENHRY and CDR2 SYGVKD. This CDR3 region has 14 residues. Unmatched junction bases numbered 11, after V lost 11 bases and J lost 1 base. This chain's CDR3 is CAGPPGTASYEQYF. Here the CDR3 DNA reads TGTGCCGGTCCCCCCGGGACAGCTTCCTACGAGCAGTACTTC.

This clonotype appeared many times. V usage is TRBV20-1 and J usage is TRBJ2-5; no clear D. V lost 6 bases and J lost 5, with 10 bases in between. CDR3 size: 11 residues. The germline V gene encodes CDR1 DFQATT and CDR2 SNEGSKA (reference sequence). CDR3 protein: CSARPRETQYF. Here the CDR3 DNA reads TGCAGTGCCCGCCCCCGGGAGACCCAGTACTTC.

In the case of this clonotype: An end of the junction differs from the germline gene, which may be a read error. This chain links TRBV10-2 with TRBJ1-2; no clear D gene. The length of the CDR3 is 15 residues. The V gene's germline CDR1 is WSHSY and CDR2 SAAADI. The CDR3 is CASSVYRAGNYGYTF. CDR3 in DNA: TGTGCCAGCAGCGTTTATAGGGCGGGTAACTATGGCTACACCTTC.

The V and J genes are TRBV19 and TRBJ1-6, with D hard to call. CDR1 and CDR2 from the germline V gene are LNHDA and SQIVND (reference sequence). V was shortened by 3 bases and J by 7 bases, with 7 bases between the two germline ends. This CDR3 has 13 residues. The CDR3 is CASSMGYNSPLHF. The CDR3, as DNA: TGTGCCAGTAGTATGGGGTACAATTCACCCCTCCACTTT.

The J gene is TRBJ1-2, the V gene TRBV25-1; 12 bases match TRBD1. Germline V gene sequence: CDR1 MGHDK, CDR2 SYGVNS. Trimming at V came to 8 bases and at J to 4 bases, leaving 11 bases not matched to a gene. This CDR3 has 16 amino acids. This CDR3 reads CASEGQGARLAYGYTF. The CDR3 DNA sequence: TGTGCCAGCGAGGGACAGGGGGCGCGTCTGGCCTATGGCTACACCTTC.

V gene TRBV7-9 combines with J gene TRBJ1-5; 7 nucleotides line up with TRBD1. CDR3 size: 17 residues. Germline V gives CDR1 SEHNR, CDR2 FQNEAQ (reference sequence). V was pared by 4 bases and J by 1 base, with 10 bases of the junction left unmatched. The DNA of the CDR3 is TGTGCCAGCAGCTCCACCCGGGACAGCGGGAGCAATCAGCCCCAGCATTTT. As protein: CASSSTRDSGSNQPQHF. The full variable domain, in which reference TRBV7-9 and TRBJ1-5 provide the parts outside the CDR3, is DTGVSQNPRHKITKRGQNVTFRCDPISEHNRLYWYRQTLGQGPEFLTYFQNEAQLEKSRLLSDRFSAERPKGSFSTLEIQRTEQGDSAMYLCASSSTRDSGSNQPQHFGDGTRLSIL.

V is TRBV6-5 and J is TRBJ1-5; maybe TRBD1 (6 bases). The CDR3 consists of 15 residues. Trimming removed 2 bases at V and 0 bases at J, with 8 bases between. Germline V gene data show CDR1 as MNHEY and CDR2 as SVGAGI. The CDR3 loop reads CASSYRGTSNQPQHF. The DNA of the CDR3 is TGTGCCAGCAGTTACAGGGGGACTAGCAATCAGCCCCAGCATTTT.

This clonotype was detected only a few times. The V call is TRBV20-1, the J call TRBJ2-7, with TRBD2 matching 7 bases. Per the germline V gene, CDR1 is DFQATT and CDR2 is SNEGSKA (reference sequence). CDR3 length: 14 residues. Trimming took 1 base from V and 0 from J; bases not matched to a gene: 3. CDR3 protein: CSARVAGSSYEQYF. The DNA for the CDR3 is TGCAGTGCTAGAGTAGCGGGTAGCTCCTACGAGCAGTACTTC.